One sample yielded the 9 T cell receptor beta chains listed below, sequenced in a study of shared T cell receptors in the human thymus. The data were produced by immunoSEQ multiplex PCR, yet TCRdb's version contains in-frame clones alone and is incomplete. The table lists approximately 580,000 clones, about 80% of them singletons. The sample also formed part of further work on human thymus T cells.

Sequences were obtained from thymocytes. These receptors came from a boy in the first two years of life with a congenital heart defect.

The chain carries TRBV2 and TRBJ2-3, with TRBD1 matching 7 bases. V lost 7 bases and J lost 6; bases outside the gene matches: 7. CDR3 length: 13 residues. Per the germline V gene, CDR1 is SNHLY and CDR2 is FYNNEI. The CDR3: CASTGTDGDTQYF. CDR3 sequence (DNA): TGTGCCAGCACCGGGACAGATGGGGATACGCAGTATTTT.

The CDR3 region is CASTPWGQGAFEQYF. The CDR3 DNA follows: TGTGCCAGCACCCCGTGGGGACAGGGGGCCTTCGAGCAGTACTTC. The rearrangement links TRBV6-5 to TRBJ2-7, with 12 bases fitting TRBD1. Trimming removed 7 bases from V and 6 bases from J; junction bases left unmatched: 10. Germline CDR1 and CDR2: MNHEY and SVGAGI. The CDR3 spans 15 residues.

The rearrangement uses TRBV11-2 and TRBJ1-4; D not resolved. Germline CDR1 reads SGHAT; CDR2 reads FQNNGV. The CDR3 is 12 amino acids. V was trimmed by 5 bases and J by 12 bases, leaving 13 bases between them. DNA of the CDR3: TGTGCCAGCAGCCCACACGGGAGGGAACTGTTTTTT. Its translation: CASSPHGRELFF. The full variable domain, its missing parts supplied by reference TRBV11-2 and TRBJ1-4, is EAGVAQSPRYKIIEKRQSVAFWCNPISGHATLYWYQQILGQGPKLLIQFQNNGVVDDSQLPKDRFSAERLKGVDSTLKIQPAKLEDSAVYLCASSPHGRELFFGSGTQLSVL.

The table lists this clone with a few counts. The genes are TRBV5-1 and TRBJ1-4; no firm D call. V gave up 0 bases and J gave up 0 bases, with 9 bases separating them. Germline V CDR1 and CDR2: SGHRS, YFSETQ. The CDR3 consists of 16 residues. The CDR3 nucleotides are TGCGCCAGCAGCTTGGAGGAGGAGGCAACTAATGAAAAACTGTTTTTT. Translation: CASSLEEEATNEKLFF.

In its sample, this clone was seen a few times. The chain joins TRBV19 to TRBJ2-3; 10 nucleotides line up with TRBD2. The J segment lost 1 base and the V segment lost 4 bases, leaving 14 bases of the junction unmatched. CDR3 length: 19 amino acids. CDR1 is LNHDA and CDR2 is SQIVND in the germline V gene (reference sequence). The CDR3 DNA sequence: TGTGCCAGTAGTAGGTCTCCGGGGGCTAGCGGGAGTGGCACAGATACGCAGTATTTT. Protein product: CASSRSPGASGSGTDTQYF.

The chain joins TRBV28 to TRBJ1-5; D unresolved. Germline CDR1 is MDHEN and CDR2 is SYDVKM. The CDR3 sequence is 14 residues long. Trimming pared 5 bases from V and 2 bases from J, leaving 10 bases between. CDR3 amino acids: CASSPDLGNQPQHF. In nucleotides, the CDR3 is TGTGCCAGCAGTCCCGACTTGGGCAATCAGCCCCAGCATTTT. The entire variable domain, with the rest obtained from reference TRBV28 and TRBJ1-5, is as follows: DVKVTQSSRYLVKRTGEKVFLECVQDMDHENMFWYRQDPGLGLRLIYFSYDVKMKEKGDIPEGYSVSREKKERFSLILESASTNQTSMYLCASSPDLGNQPQHFGDGTRLSIL.

This clone was counted a few times. The chain links TRBV11-3 to TRBJ2-1; weak D call: TRBD1 (6 bases). The germline gives CDR1 SGHNT, CDR2 YENEEA. Trimming removed 2 bases from V and 2 bases from J, with 10 bases in between. This CDR3 is 15 amino acids long. The DNA for the CDR3 is TGTGCCAGCAGCTTATCCAGGGGTCCCTACAATGAGCAGTTCTTC. This codes for CASSLSRGPYNEQFF.

The sample holds a few counts of this clone. The chain links TRBV5-1 to TRBJ2-5; perhaps TRBD2 as D (6 bases). The V gene lost 0 bases and the J gene lost 3 bases, with 12 bases spanning the gap. CDR3 length: 15 residues. Looked up from germline, CDR1 is SGHRS and CDR2 is YFSETQ. CDR3 DNA sequence: TGCGCCAGCAGCTTGGCCCGGGACTCAGAAGAGACCCAGTACTTC. Encoded protein: CASSLARDSEETQYF.

The V gene is TRBV4-1, the J gene TRBJ2-4, with 11 bases matching TRBD2. CDR3 length equals 15 residues. Trimming removed 2 bases from V and 4 bases from J; junction bases left unmatched: 1. Germline assignment: CDR1 MGHRA and CDR2 YSYEKL. The CDR3 loop reads CASSQPSGGKNIQYF. Here the CDR3 DNA reads TGCGCCAGCAGCCAACCTAGCGGGGGGAAAAACATTCAGTACTTC.